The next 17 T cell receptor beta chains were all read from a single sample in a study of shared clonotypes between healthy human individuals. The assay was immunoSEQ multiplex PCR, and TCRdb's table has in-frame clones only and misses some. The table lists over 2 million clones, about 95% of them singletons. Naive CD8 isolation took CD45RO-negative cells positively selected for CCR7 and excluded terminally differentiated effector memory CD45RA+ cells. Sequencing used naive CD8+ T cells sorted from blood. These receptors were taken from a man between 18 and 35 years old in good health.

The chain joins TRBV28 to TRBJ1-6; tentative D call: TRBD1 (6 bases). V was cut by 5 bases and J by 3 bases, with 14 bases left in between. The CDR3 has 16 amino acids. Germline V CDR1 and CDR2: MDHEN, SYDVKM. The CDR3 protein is CASSHRGDLYNSPLHF. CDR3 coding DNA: TGTGCCAGCAGTCATAGGGGGGATCTCTATAATTCACCCCTCCACTTT. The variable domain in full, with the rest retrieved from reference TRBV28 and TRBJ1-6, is DVKVTQSSRYLVKRTGEKVFLECVQDMDHENMFWYRQDPGLGLRLIYFSYDVKMKEKGDIPEGYSVSREKKERFSLILESASTNQTSMYLCASSHRGDLYNSPLHFGNGTRLTVT.

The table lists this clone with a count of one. For the CDR3, the DNA is TGCGCCAGCAGCCAAACCCCAGGGGGCACAGATACGCAGTATTTT. Amino acids: CASSQTPGGTDTQYF. The chain recombines TRBV4-1 with TRBJ2-3; TRBD1 might be the D (6 bases). V gave up 2 bases and J gave up 1 base, with 10 bases separating them. The CDR3 runs to 15 residues. Germline V gene lookup returns CDR1 MGHRA and CDR2 YSYEKL.

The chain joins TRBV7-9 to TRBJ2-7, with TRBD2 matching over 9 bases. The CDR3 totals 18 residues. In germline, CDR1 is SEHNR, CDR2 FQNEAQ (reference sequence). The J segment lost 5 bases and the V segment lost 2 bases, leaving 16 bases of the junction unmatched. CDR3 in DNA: TGTGCCAGCAGCTTATCGGCCGTCTTGGCTAGCGGGGATCACGAGCAGTACTTC. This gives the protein CASSLSAVLASGDHEQYF.

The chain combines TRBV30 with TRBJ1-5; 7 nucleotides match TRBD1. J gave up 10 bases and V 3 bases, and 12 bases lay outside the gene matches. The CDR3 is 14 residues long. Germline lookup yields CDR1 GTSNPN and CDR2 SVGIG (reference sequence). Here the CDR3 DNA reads TGTGCCTGGAGCCATATAGGAGGGGGCAGCCCCCAGCATTTT. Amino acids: CAWSHIGGGSPQHF.

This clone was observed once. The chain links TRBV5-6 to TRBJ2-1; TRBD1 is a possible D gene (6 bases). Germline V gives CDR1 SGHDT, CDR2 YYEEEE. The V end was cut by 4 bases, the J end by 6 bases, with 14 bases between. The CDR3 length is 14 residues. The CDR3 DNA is TGTGCCAGCAGCATCACCGGGACATTCAATGAGCAGTTCTTC. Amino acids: CASSITGTFNEQFF.

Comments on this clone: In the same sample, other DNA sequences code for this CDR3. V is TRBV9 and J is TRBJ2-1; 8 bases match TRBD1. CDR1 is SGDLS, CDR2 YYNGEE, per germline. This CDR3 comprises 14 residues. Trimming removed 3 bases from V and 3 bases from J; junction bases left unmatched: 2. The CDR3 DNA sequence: TGTGCCAGCAGCGCAGGGGGCAGCTACAATGAGCAGTTCTTC. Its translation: CASSAGGSYNEQFF.

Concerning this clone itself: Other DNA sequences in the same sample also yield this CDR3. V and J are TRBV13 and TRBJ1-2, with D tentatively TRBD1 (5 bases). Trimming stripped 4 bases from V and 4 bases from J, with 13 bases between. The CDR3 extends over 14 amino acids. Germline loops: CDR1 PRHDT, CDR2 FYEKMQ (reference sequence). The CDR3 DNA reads TGTGCCAGCAGCTCGGCCGACAGCCTCTATGGCTACACCTTC. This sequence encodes CASSSADSLYGYTF. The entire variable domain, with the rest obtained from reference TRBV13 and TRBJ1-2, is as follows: AAGVIQSPRHLIKEKRETATLKCYPIPRHDTVYWYQQGPGQDPQFLISFYEKMQSDKGSIPDRFSAQQFSDYHSELNMSSLELGDSALYFCASSSADSLYGYTFGSGTRLTVV.

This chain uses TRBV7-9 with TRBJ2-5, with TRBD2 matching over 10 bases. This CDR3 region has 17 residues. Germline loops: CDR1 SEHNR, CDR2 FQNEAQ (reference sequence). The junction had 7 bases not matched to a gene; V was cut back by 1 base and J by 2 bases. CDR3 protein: CASSLVSGLAEQETQYF. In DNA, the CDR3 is TGTGCCAGCAGCTTAGTAAGTGGACTAGCGGAACAAGAGACCCAGTACTTC.

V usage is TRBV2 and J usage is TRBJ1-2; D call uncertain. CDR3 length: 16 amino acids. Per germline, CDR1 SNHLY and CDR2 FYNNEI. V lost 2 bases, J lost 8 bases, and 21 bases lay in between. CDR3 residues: CASSENRQSVSGGYTF. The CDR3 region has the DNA TGTGCCAGCAGTGAAAACCGACAAAGTGTTAGTGGGGGCTACACCTTC.

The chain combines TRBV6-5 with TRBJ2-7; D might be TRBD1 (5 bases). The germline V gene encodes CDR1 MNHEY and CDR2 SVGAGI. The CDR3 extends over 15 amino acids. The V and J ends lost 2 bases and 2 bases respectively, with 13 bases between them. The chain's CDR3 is CASSYGVPRAYEQYF. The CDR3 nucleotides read TGTGCCAGCAGTTACGGGGTCCCCAGGGCCTACGAGCAGTACTTC.

The CDR3 region is CASSPPRTPGGVTGELFF. In DNA form, the CDR3 reads TGTGCCAGCAGCCCCCCCCGAACGCCGGGAGGAGTAACCGGGGAGCTGTTTTTT. The chain uses TRBV4-2 and TRBJ2-2, with TRBD2 matching 7 bases. V lost 4 bases, J lost 5 bases, and 16 bases stayed unmatched. This CDR3 spans 18 amino acids. Germline assignment: CDR1 LGHNA and CDR2 YNFKEQ.

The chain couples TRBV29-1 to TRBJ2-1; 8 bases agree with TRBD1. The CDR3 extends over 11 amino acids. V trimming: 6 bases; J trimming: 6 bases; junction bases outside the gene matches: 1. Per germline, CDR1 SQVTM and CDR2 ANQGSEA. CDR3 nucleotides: TGCAGCGTCGACAGGGGCAATGAGCAGTTCTTC. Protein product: CSVDRGNEQFF.

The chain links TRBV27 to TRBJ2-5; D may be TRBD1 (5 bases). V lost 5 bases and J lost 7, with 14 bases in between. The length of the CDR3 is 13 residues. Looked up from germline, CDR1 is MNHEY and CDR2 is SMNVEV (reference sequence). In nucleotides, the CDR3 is TGTGCCAGCAGTCCCACCCAAAGGGGGACCCAGTACTTC. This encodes CASSPTQRGTQYF.

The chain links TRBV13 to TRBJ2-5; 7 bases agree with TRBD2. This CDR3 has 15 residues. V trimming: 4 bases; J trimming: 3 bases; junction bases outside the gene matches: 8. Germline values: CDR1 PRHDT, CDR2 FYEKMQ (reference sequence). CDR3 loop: CASSSSPGLEETQYF. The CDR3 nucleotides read TGTGCCAGCAGCTCCTCCCCCGGACTAGAAGAGACCCAGTACTTC.

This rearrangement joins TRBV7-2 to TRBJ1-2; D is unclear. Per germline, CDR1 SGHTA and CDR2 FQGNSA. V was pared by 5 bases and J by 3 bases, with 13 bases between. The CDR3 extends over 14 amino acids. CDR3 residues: CASSLLGDDYGYTF. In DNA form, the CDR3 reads TGTGCCAGCAGCCTACTAGGAGACGACTATGGCTACACCTTC.

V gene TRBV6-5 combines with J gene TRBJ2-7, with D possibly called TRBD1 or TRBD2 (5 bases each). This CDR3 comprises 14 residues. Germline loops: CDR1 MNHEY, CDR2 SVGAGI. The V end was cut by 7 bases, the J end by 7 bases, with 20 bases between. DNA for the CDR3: TGTGCCAGCAACTACAACGGGGCAGGCGGAGAGCAGTACTTC. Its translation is CASNYNGAGGEQYF.

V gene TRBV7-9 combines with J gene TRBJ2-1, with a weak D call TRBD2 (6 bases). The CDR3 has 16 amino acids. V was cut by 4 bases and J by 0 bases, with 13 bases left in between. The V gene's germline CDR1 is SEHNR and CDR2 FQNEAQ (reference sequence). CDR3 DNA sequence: TGTGCCAGCAGCTCGGTGGAGGGAATCTCCTACAATGAGCAGTTCTTC. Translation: CASSSVEGISYNEQFF.